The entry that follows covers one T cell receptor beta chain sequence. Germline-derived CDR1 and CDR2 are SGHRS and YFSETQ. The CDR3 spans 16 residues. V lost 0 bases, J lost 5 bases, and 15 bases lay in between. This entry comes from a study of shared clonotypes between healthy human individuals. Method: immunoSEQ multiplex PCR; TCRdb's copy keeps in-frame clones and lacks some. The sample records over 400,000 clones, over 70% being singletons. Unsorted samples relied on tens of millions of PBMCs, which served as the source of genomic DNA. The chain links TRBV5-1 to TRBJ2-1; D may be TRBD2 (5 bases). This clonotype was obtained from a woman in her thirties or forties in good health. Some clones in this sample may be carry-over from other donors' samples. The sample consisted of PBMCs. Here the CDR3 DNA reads TGCGCCAGCAGCTTGGCGAGCGGAGCAGGCCACAATGAGCAGTTCTTC. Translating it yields CASSLASGAGHNEQFF.